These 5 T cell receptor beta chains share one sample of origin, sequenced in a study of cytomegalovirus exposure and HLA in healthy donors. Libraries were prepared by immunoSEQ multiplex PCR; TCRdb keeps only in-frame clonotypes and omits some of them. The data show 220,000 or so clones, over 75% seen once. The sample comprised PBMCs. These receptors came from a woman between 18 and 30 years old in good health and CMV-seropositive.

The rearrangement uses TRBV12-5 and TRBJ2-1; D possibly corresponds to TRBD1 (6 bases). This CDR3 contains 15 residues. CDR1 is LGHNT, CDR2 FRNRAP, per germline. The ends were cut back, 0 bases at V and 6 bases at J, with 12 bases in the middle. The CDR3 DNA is TGTGCTAGTGGTTTGGTACTAGGGGGTAGCAATGAGCAGTTCTTC. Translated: CASGLVLGGSNEQFF. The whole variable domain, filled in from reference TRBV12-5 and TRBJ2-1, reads DARVTQTPRHKVTEMGQEVTMRCQPILGHNTVFWYRQTMMQGLELLAYFRNRAPLDDSGMPKDRFSAEMPDATLATLKIQPSEPRDSAVYFCASGLVLGGSNEQFFGPGTRLTVL.

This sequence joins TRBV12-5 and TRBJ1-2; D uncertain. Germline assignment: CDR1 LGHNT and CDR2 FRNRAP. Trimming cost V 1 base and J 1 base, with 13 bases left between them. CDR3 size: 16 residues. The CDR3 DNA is TGTGCTAGTGGTTTGGCACGGGTACGAGTTAACTATGGCTACACCTTC. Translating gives CASGLARVRVNYGYTF.

The CDR3 sequence: CASSLSAAGGAYEQYF. The CDR3, as DNA: TGTGCCAGCAGTTTATCGGCAGCGGGAGGGGCCTACGAGCAGTACTTC. V gene TRBV27 combines with J gene TRBJ2-7; 10 bases match TRBD2. Trimming cost V 0 bases and J 2 bases; bases outside gene matches: 4. The CDR3 has 16 residues. CDR1 and CDR2 (germline): MNHEY, SMNVEV (reference sequence).

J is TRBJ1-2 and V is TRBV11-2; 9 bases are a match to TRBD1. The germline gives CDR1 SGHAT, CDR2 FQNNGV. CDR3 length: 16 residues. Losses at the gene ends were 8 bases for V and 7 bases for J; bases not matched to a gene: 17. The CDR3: CASALPTVTGGAGYTF. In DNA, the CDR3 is TGTGCCAGCGCTCTACCTACCGTGACAGGGGGAGCTGGCTACACCTTC.

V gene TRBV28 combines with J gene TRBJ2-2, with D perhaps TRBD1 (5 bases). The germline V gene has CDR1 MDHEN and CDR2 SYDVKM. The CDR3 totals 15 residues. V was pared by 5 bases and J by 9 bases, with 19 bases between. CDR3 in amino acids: CASSTLDTPDRELFF. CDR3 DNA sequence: TGTGCCAGCAGTACCTTGGACACCCCTGACCGGGAGCTGTTTTTT.